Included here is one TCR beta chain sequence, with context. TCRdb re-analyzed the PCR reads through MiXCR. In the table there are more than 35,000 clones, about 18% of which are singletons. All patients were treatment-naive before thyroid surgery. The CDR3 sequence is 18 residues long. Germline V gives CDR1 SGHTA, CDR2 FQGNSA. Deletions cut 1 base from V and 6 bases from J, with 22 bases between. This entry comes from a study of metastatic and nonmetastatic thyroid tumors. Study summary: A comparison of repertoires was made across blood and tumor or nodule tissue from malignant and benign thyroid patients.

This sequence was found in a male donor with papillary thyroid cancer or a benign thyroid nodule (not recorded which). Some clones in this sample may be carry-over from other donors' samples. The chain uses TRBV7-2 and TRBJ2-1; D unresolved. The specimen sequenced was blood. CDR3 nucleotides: TGTGCCAGCAGCTTAGGCAGGCGGCTGTGTCCCTCTCTCAATGAGCAGTTCTTC. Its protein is CASSLGRRLCPSLNEQFF.